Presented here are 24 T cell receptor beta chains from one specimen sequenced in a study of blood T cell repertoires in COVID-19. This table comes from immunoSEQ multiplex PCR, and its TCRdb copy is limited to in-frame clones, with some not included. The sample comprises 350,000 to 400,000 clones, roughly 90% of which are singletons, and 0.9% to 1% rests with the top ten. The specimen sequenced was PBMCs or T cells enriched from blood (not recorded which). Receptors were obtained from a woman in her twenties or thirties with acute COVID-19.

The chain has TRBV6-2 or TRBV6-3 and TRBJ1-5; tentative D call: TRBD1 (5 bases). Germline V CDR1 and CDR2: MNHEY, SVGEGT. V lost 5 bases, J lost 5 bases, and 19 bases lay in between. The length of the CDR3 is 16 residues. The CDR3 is CASSRWGLITDQPQHF. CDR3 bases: TGTGCCAGCAGTCGCTGGGGCCTTATAACCGATCAGCCCCAGCATTTT.

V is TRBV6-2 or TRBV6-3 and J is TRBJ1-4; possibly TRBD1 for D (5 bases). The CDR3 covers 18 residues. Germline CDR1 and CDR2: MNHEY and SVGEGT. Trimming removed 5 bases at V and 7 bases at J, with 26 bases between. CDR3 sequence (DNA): TGTGCCAGCAGTAGAGTACCGCAGGGCGGTTTGGCTCGTGAAAAACTGTTTTTT. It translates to CASSRVPQGGLAREKLFF.

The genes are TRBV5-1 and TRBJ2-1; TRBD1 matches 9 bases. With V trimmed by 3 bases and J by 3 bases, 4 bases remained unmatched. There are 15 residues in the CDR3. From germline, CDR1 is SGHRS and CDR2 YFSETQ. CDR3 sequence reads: CASSSQTGGYNEQFF. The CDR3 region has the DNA TGCGCCAGCAGCTCACAGACAGGGGGCTACAATGAGCAGTTCTTC. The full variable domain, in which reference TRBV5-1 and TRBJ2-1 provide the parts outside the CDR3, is KAGVTQTPRYLIKTRGQQVTLSCSPISGHRSVSWYQQTPGQGLQFLFEYFSETQRNKGNFPGRFSGRQFSNSRSEMNVSTLELGDSALYLCASSSQTGGYNEQFFGPGTRLTVL.

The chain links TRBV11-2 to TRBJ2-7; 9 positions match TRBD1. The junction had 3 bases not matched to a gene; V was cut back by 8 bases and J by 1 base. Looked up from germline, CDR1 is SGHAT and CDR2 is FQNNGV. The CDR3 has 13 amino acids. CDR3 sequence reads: CASGGQGSYEQYF. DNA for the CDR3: TGTGCCAGCGGGGGACAGGGATCCTACGAGCAGTACTTC. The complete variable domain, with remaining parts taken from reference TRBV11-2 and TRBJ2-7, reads EAGVAQSPRYKIIEKRQSVAFWCNPISGHATLYWYQQILGQGPKLLIQFQNNGVVDDSQLPKDRFSAERLKGVDSTLKIQPAKLEDSAVYLCASGGQGSYEQYFGPGTRLTVT.

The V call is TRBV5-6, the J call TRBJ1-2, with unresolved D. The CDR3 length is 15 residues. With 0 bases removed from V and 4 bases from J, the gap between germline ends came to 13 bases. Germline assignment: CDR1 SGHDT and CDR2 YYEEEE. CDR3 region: CASSLGAGSFYGYTF. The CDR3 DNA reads TGTGCCAGCAGCTTGGGGGCAGGTTCATTCTATGGCTACACCTTC.

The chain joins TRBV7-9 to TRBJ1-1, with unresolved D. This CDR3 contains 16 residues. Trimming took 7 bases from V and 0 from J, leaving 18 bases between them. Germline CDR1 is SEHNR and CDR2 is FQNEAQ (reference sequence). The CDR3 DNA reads TGTGCCAGCACCACCCACCTAGCGGGGTTGAACACTGAAGCTTTCTTT. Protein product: CASTTHLAGLNTEAFF.

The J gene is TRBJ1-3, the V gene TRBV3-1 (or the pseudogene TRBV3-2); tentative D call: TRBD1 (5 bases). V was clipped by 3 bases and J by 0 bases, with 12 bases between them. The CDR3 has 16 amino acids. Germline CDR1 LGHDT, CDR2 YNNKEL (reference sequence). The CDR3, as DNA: TGTGCCAGCAGCCAGGGAAGGGGTAGCTCTGGAAACACCATATATTTT. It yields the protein CASSQGRGSSGNTIYF.

CDR3 sequence: CASSRGASGTQYF. The CDR3, as DNA: TGTGCCAGCAGCCGGGGGGCCAGCGGTACGCAGTATTTT. The V gene is TRBV6-5, the J gene TRBJ2-3, with a possible D match to TRBD2 (7 bases). Germline V CDR1 and CDR2: MNHEY, SVGAGI. This CDR3 is built from 13 residues. Trimming cost V 6 bases and J 8 bases, with 15 bases left between them.

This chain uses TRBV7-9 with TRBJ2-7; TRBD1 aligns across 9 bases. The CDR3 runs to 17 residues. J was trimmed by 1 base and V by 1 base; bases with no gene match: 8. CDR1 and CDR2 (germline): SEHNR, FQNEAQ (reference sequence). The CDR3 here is CASSLGGGQGNSYEQYF. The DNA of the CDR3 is TGTGCCAGCAGCTTAGGGGGTGGACAGGGGAATTCCTACGAGCAGTACTTC. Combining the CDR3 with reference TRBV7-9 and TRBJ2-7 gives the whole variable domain DTGVSQNPRHKITKRGQNVTFRCDPISEHNRLYWYRQTLGQGPEFLTYFQNEAQLEKSRLLSDRFSAERPKGSFSTLEIQRTEQGDSAMYLCASSLGGGQGNSYEQYFGPGTRLTVT.

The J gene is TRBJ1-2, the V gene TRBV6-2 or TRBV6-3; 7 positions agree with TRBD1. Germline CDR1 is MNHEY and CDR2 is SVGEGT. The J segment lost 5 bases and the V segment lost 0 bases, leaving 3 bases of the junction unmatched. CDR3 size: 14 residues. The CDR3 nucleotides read TGTGCCAGCAGTTACTCCCGGGACAGTTATGGCTACACCTTC. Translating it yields CASSYSRDSYGYTF.

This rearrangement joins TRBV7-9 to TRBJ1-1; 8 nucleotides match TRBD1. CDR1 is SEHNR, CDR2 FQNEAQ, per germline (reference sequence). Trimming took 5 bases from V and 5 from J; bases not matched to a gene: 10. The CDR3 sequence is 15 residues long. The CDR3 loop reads CASSLTGVDGTEAFF. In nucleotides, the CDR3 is TGTGCCAGCAGCCTGACAGGGGTTGATGGGACTGAAGCTTTCTTT.

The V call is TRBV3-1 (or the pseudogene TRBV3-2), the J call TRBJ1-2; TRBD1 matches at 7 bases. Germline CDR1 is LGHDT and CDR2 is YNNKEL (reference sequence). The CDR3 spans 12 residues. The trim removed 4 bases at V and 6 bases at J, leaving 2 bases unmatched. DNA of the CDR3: TGTGCCAGCAGCCCCGGGACAGATGGCTACACCTTC. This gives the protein CASSPGTDGYTF.

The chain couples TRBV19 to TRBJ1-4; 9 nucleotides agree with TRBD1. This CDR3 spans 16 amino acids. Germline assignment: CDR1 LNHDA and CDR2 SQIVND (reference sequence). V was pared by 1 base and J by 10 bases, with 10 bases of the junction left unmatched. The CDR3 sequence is CASSIGGTGSQGKLFF. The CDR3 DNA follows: TGTGCCAGTAGTATAGGAGGGACAGGGTCCCAGGGAAAACTGTTTTTT. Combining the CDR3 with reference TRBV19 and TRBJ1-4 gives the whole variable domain DGGITQSPKYLFRKEGQNVTLSCEQNLNHDAMYWYRQDPGQGLRLIYYSQIVNDFQKGDIAEGYSVSREKKESFPLTVTSAQKNPTAFYLCASSIGGTGSQGKLFFGSGTQLSVL.

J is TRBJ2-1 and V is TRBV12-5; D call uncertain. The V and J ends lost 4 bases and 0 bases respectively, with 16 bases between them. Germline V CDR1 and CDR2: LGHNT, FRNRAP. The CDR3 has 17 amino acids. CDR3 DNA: TGTGCTAGTGGTTACGAAGTTAGCCTGAGCTCCTACAATGAGCAGTTCTTC. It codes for CASGYEVSLSSYNEQFF.

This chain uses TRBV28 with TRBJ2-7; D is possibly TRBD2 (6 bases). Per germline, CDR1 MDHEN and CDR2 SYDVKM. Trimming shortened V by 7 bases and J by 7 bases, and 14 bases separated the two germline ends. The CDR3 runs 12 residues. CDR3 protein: CASNRFGGEQYF. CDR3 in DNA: TGTGCCAGCAATAGATTCGGAGGGGAGCAGTACTTC.

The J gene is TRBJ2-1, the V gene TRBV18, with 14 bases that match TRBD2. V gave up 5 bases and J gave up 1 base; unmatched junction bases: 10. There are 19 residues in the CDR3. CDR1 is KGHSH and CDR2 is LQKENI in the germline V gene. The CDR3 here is CASSVMTSGGAGSYNEQFF. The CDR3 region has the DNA TGTGCCAGCTCAGTAATGACTAGCGGGGGGGCCGGGTCCTACAATGAGCAGTTCTTC.

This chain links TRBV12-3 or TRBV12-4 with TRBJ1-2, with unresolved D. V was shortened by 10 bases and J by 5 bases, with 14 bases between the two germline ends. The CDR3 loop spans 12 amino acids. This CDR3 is CATTSEGYGYTF. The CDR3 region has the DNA TGTGCCACCACCTCGGAGGGATATGGCTACACCTTC.

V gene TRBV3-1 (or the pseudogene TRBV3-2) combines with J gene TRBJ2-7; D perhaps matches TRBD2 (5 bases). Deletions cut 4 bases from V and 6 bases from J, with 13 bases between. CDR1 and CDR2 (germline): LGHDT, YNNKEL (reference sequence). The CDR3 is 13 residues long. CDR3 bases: TGTGCCAGCAGCCTACCGGGGTCCACCGAGCAGTACTTC. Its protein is CASSLPGSTEQYF.

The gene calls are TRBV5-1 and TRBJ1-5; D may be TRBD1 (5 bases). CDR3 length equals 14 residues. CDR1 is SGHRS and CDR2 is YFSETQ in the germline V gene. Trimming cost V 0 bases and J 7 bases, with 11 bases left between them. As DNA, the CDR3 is TGCGCCAGCAGCTTGGGGAAGGAGGGGCAGCCCCAGCATTTT. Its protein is CASSLGKEGQPQHF.

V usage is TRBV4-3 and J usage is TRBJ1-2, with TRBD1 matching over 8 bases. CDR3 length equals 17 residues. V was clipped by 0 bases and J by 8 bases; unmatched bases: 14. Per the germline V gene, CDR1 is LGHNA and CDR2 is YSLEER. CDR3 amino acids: CASSQDRAGGALNGYTF. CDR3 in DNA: TGCGCCAGCAGCCAAGATAGGGCAGGGGGCGCGTTAAACGGCTACACCTTC.

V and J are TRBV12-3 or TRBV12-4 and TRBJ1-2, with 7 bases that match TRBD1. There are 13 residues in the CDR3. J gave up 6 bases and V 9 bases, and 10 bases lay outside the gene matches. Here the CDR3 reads CASSRQGRNGYTF. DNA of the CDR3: TGTGCCAGTAGCCGACAGGGACGGAATGGCTACACCTTC.

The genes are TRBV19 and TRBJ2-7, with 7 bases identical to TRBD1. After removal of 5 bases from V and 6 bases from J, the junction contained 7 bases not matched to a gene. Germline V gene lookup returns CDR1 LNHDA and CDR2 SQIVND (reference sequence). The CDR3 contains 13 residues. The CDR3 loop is CASSANRGSEQYF. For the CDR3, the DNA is TGTGCCAGTAGTGCTAACAGGGGATCCGAGCAGTACTTC.

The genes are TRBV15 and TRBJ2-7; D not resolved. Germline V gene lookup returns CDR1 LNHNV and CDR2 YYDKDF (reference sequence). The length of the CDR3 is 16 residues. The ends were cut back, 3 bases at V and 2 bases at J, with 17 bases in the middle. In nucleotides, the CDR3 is TGTGCCACCAGCAGCCCCTACGAGAGGTTTACCTACGAGCAGTACTTC. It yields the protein CATSSPYERFTYEQYF.

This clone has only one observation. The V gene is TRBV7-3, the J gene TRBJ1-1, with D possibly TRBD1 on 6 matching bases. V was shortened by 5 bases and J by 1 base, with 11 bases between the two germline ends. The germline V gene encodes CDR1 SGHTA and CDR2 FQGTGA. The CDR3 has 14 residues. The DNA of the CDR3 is TGTGCCAGCAGCACAGGACAGCCGAACACTGAAGCTTTCTTT. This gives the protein CASSTGQPNTEAFF.